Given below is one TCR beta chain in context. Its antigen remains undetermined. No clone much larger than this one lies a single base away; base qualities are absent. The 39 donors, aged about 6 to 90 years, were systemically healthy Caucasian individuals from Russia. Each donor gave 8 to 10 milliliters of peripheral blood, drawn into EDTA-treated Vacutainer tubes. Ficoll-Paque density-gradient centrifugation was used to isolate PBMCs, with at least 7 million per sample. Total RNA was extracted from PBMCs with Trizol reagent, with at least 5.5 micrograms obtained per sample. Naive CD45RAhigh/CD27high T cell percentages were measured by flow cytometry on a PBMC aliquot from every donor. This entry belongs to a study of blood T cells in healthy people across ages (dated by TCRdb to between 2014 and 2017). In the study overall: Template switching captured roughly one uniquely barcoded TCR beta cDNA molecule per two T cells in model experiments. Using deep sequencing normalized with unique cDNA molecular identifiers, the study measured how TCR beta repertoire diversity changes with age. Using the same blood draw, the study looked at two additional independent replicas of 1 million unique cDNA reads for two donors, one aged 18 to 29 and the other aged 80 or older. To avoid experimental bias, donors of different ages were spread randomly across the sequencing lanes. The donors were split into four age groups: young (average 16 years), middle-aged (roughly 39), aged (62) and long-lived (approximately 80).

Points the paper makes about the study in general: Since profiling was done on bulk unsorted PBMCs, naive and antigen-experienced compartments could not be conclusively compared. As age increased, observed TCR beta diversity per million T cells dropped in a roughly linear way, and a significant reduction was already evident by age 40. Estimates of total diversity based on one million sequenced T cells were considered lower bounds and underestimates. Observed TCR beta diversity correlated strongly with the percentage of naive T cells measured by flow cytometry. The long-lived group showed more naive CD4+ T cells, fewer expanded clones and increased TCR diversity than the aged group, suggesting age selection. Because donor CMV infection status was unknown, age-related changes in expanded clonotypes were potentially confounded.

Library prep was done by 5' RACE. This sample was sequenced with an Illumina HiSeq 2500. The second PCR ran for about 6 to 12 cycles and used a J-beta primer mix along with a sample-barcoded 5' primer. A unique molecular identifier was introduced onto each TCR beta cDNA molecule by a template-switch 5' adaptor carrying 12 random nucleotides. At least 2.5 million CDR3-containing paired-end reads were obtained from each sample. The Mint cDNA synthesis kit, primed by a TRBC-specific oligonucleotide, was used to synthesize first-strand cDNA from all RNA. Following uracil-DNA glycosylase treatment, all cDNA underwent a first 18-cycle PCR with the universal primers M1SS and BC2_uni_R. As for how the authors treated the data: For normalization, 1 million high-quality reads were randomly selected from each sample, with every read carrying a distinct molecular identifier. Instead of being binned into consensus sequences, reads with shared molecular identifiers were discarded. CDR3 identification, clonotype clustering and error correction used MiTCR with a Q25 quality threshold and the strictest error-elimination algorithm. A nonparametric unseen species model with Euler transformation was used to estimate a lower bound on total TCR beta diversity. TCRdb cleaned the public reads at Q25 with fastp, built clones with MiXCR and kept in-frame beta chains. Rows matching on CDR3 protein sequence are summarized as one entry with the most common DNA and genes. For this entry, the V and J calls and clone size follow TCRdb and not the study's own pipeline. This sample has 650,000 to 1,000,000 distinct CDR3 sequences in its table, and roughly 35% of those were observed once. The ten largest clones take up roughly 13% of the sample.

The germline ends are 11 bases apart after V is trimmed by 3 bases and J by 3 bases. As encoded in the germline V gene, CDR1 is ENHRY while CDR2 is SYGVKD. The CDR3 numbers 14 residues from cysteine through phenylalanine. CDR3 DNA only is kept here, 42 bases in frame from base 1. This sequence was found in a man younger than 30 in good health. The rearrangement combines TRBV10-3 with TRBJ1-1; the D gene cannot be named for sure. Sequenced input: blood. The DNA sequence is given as TGTGCCATCAGTGACACAGAAGGCCACACTGAAGCTTTCTTT. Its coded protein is CAISDTEGHTEAFF.